This T cell receptor beta chain emerged from a study of blood T cells in healthy people across ages. The second PCR ran about 6 to 12 cycles with a sample-barcoded 5' primer and J-beta primers. TCRdb re-called the 5' RACE reads through MiXCR, storing one row per CDR3 protein. The sample records 450,000 to 650,000 distinct CDR3 sequences, nearly 25% being singletons. Trimming took off 0 bases at V and 8 bases at J, with 19 bases between the two ends. The CDR3 has 15 amino acids. The germline V gene encodes CDR1 SQVTM and CDR2 ANQGSEA. This clonotype was observed a few times. These data also formed part of another study, on T cells of mothers and their children.

This TCR was sampled from a boy under 18 in good health. The sample consisted of blood. V is TRBV29-1 and J is TRBJ1-2; the D is unclear. In nucleotides, the CDR3 is TGCAGCGTTGAAGATTCGCCAGTACCACCTATGGGCTACACCTTC. It translates to CSVEDSPVPPMGYTF.